Listed below are T cell receptor beta chains from one sample, sequenced in a study of neurological immune-mediated disorders. From the 5' RACE reads, TCRdb called clonotypes with MiXCR, one entry per CDR3 protein. The data show under 130,000 distinct CDR3 sequences, 10% to 13% seen once. Sequenced material: PBMCs. Receptors were obtained from a female donor with HTLV-1-associated myelopathy (HAM/TSP). CDR3s include the opening cysteine and the closing phenylalanine or tryptophan. D genes are given only for firm matches. Some rows have no size entry. The others give once, few or many, or a class for an expanded clone.

TRBV28,TRBJ1-4,many,TRBD1,TGTGCCAGCAGGGGGTCCGGGACAGGGGGCGCCGGTGAAAAACTGTTTTTT,CASRGSGTGGAGEKLFF
TRBV9,TRBJ2-1,-,TRBD1,TGTGCCAGCAGCCTTCAGGGGGTCTGGGATGAGCAGTTCTTC,CASSLQGVWDEQFF
TRBV12-3/TRBV12-4,TRBJ1-1,many,-,TGTGCCAGCAGAAATCCTCTGAACACTGAAGCTTTCTTT,CASRNPLNTEAFF
TRBV5-1,TRBJ2-3,-,-,TGCGCCAGCAGCTTGAATTCGGCGGATACGCAGTATTTT,CASSLNSADTQYF
TRBV5-1,TRBJ2-3,many,-,TGCGCCAGCAGCTGGGGCGGGAGCACAGATACGCAGTATTTT,CASSWGGSTDTQYF
TRBV5-1,TRBJ1-3,many,-,TGCGCCAGCAGCTTGCATATAAACCAGACAGGCTCTGGAAACACCATATATTTT,CASSLHINQTGSGNTIYF
TRBV4-2,TRBJ2-7,-,TRBD1,TGTGCCAGCAGCCATCCCCCGGGGACAGGGGTTTACGAGCAGTACTTC,CASSHPPGTGVYEQYF
TRBV5-1,TRBJ2-3,many,-,TGCGCCAGCAGCTACCCTAGGGGGACTAGCACAGATACGCAGTATTTT,CASSYPRGTSTDTQYF
TRBV20-1,TRBJ2-5,many,TRBD2,TGCAGTGCTAGGTCGTTAGCGGGGGGTCTGAAGACCCAGTACTTC,CSARSLAGGLKTQYF
TRBV20-1,TRBJ2-1,many,TRBD2,TGCAGTGCTCCTAGCGGGGGGGCCTACAATGAGCAGTTCTTC,CSAPSGGAYNEQFF
TRBV5-1,TRBJ2-2,few,TRBD1,TGCGCCAGCAGCCTCCGGGACAGGGGAAACACCGGGGAGCTGTTTTTT,CASSLRDRGNTGELFF
TRBV20-1,TRBJ2-7,-,-,TGCAGTGCTTGTACAGACTACGATTACGAGCAGTACTTC,CSACTDYDYEQYF
TRBV10-3,TRBJ2-5,-,-,TGTGCCATCAGTGAATCGGGAATAGGGGAGACCCAGTACTTC,CAISESGIGETQYF
TRBV18,TRBJ2-1,few,TRBD1,TGTGCCAGCTCACCACAGGGACAGAGCTACAATGAGCAGTTCTTC,CASSPQGQSYNEQFF
TRBV10-3,TRBJ2-3,many,-,TGTGCCATCAGGGGGGGCCGGGATACGCAGTATTTT,CAIRGGRDTQYF
TRBV20-1,TRBJ2-1,many,TRBD2,TGCAGTGCCGGACTAGCGGGGGGTCCCAATGAGCAGTTCTTC,CSAGLAGGPNEQFF
TRBV6-5,TRBJ2-5,many,TRBD2,TGTGCCAGCAGGCGGGGGGGAGCCGTAGAGACCCAGTACTTC,CASRRGGAVETQYF
TRBV29-1,TRBJ1-2,many,-,TGCAGCGTGGTGCGGGGAAGAAATGGCTACACCTTC,CSVVRGRNGYTF
TRBV5-1,TRBJ2-1,many,-,TGCGCCAGCAGCTTGGAGGCATGGAATGAGCAGTTCTTC,CASSLEAWNEQFF
TRBV28,TRBJ1-2,many,TRBD1,TGTGCCAGCAGTTCAAACCCCAGGACAGGGTTCCGCTATGGCTACACCTTC,CASSSNPRTGFRYGYTF
TRBV24-1,TRBJ2-7,many,-,TGTGCCACCGCATCAGGGTCCGAGCAGTACTTC,CATASGSEQYF
TRBV4-2,TRBJ1-5,many,TRBD1,TGTGCCAGCAGCCGGACGGACAGGGCGAATAGCAATCAGCCCCAGCATTTT,CASSRTDRANSNQPQHF
TRBV7-8,TRBJ2-7,-,TRBD1,TGTGCCAGCAGCCATGGACAGGGTGGTCCCTACGAGCAGTACTTC,CASSHGQGGPYEQYF
TRBV15,TRBJ1-1,many,TRBD1,TGTGCCACCAGCAGAGATAGGGACAGGGGCACTGAAGCTTTCTTT,CATSRDRDRGTEAFF
TRBV2,TRBJ2-5,few,-,TGTGCCAGCAGCAGAGTCCAAGAGACCCAGTACTTC,CASSRVQETQYF
TRBV21-1,TRBJ2-6,many,-,TGTGCCAGCAGCAAAGTCCCGGGGGGCCTCCGGGGCGGGGCCAACGTCCTGACTTTC,CASSKVPGGLRGGANVLTF
TRBV18,TRBJ2-2,many,-,TGTGCCAGCTCTTCCTTGGGGAACACCGGGGAGCTGTTTTTT,CASSSLGNTGELFF
TRBV5-1,TRBJ2-3,many,-,TGCGCCAGCAGCTTGGGGGGGGACGTCACAGATACGCAGTATTTT,CASSLGGDVTDTQYF
TRBV24-1,TRBJ2-1,many,-,TGTGCCACCAGTGATGCATGGGGGAGAAAGGTCGATGAGCAGTTCTTC,CATSDAWGRKVDEQFF